This T cell receptor (beta chain) was sequenced in a study of cytomegalovirus exposure and HLA in healthy donors. Broader study findings: Investigators reported under 200 TCR beta chains as tied to cytomegalovirus. The sole available immune exposure information was CMV serostatus. As was reported, the classifier diagnosed cytomegalovirus status with high specificity and sensitivity. Generally TCR sequences proved uncommon, though certain public TCRs appeared in numerous donors.

V lost 4 bases to trimming and J lost 0 bases; unmatched junction nucleotides: 8. Germline V gene sequence: CDR1 LGHNA, CDR2 YNFKEQ. The CDR3 contains 16 residues. Regarding this clone: Its antigen remains unknown.

The PCR had 60 Vbeta and 13 Jbeta primers. Profiling relied on immunoSEQ multiplex PCR, and the TCRdb table lists in-frame clones only, not all of them. The data hold roughly 83,000 clones, with 70% to 75% observed a single time. The sequencing sample was made of PBMCs. The TCR sequence derives from a man in his sixties in good health and CMV-seronegative. V usage is TRBV4-2 and J usage is TRBJ2-7, with 8 bases aligning to TRBD2. CDR3 nucleotide sequence: TGTGCCAGCAGCCCCGCGGGGGGCCTTAGCTCCTACGAGCAGTACTTC. Translating it yields CASSPAGGLSSYEQYF.